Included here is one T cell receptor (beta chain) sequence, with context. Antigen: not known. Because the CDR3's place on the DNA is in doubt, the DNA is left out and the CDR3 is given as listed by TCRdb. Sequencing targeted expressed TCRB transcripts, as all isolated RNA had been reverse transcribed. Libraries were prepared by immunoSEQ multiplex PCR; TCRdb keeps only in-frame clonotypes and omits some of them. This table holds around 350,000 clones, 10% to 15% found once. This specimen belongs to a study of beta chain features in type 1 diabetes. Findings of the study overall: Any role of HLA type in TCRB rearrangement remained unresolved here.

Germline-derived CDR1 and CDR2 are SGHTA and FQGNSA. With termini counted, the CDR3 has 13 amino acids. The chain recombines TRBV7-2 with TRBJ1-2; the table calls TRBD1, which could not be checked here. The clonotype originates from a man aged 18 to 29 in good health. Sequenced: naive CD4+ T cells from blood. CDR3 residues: CASSRSGQGQHTF.